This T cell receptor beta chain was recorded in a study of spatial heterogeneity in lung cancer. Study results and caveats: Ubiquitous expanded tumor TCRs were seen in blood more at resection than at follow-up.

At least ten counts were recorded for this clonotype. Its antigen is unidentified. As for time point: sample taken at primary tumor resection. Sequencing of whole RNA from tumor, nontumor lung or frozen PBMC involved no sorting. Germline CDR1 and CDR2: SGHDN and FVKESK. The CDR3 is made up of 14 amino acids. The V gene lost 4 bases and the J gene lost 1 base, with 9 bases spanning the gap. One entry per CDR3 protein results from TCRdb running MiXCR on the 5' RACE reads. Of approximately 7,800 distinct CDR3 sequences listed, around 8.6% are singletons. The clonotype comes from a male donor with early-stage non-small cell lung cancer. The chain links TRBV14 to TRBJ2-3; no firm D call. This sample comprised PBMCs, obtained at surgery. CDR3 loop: CASSRENGTDTQYF. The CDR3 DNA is TGTGCCAGCAGCCGTGAAAATGGCACAGATACGCAGTATTTT.